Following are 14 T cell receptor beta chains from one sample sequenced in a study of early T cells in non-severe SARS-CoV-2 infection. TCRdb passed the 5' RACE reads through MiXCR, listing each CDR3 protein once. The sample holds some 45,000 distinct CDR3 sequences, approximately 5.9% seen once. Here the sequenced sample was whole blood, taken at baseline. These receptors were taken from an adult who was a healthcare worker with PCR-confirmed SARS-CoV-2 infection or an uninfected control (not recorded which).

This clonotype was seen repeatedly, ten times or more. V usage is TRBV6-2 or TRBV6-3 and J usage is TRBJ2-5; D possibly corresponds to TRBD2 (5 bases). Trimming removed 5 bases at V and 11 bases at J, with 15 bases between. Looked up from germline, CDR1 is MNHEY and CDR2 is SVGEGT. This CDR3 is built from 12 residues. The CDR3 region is CASSGSGRAQYF. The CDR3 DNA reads TGTGCCAGCAGTGGCAGCGGACGGGCACAGTACTTC.

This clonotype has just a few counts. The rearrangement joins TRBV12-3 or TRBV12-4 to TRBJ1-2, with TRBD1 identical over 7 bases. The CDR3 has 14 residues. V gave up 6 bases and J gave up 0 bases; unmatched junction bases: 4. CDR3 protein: CASSFGTANYGYTF. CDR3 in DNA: TGTGCCAGCAGCTTCGGGACAGCTAACTATGGCTACACCTTC.

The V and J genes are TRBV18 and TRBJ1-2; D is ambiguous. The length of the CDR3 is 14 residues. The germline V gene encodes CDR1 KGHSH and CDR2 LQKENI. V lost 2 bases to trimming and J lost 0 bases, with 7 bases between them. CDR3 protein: CASSPTESNYGYTF. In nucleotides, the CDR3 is TGTGCCAGCTCACCAACAGAATCTAACTATGGCTACACCTTC.

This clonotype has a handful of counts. The CDR3 loop reads CASSLTASGGGSEQFF. DNA of the CDR3: TGTGCCAGCAGCTTAACGGCTAGCGGGGGAGGGAGTGAGCAGTTCTTC. The rearrangement links TRBV7-8 to TRBJ2-1; 10 bases agree with TRBD2. The ends lost 2 bases at V and 9 bases at J; junction bases unmatched: 10. The CDR3 runs to 16 residues. Per the germline V gene, CDR1 is SGHVS and CDR2 is FQNEAQ.

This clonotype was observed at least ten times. CDR3 sequence reads: CASSLAGTSGGTDTQYF. For the CDR3, the DNA is TGTGCCAGCAGCTTAGCGGGGACTAGCGGGGGCACAGATACGCAGTATTTT. This chain uses TRBV7-2 with TRBJ2-3; 13 bases match TRBD2. This CDR3 has 17 residues. Trimming cost V 0 bases and J 1 base; bases outside gene matches: 1. The germline gives CDR1 SGHTA, CDR2 FQGNSA. Using reference TRBV7-2 and TRBJ2-3 for the parts outside the CDR3, the full variable domain is GAGVSQSPSNKVTEKGKDVELRCDPISGHTALYWYRQSLGQGLEFLIYFQGNSAPDKSGLPSDRFSAERTGGSVSTLTIQRTQQEDSAVYLCASSLAGTSGGTDTQYFGPGTRLTVL.

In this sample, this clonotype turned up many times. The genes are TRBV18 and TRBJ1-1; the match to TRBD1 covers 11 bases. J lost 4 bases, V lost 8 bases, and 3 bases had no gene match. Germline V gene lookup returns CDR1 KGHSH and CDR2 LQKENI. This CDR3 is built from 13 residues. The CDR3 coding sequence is TGTGCCAGCCGGGGACAGGGGGGCACTGAAGCTTTCTTT. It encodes CASRGQGGTEAFF. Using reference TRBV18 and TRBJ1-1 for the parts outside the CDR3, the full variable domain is NAGVMQNPRHLVRRRGQEARLRCSPMKGHSHVYWYRQLPEEGLKFMVYLQKENIIDESGMPKERFSAEFPKEGPSILRIQQVVRGDSAAYFCASRGQGGTEAFFGQGTRLTVV.

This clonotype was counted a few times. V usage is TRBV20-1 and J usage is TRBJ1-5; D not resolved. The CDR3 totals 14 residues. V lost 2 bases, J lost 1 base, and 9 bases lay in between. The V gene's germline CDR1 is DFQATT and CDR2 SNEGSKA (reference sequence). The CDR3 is CSARRVGSNQPQHF. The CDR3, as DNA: TGCAGTGCTAGAAGGGTGGGAAGCAATCAGCCCCAGCATTTT.

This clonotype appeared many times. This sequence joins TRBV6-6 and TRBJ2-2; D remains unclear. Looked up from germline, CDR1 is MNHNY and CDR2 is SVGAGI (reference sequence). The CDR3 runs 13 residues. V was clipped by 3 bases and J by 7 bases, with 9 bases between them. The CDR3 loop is CASSYHTVGELFF. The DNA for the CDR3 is TGTGCCAGCAGTTATCATACGGTCGGGGAGCTGTTTTTT.

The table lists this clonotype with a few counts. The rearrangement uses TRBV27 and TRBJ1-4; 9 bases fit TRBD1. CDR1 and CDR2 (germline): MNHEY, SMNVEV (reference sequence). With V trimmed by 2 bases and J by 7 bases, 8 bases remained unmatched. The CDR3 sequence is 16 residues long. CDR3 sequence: CASSLIGGTGFEKLFF. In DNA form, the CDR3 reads TGTGCCAGCAGTTTAATCGGGGGGACAGGGTTTGAAAAACTGTTTTTT.

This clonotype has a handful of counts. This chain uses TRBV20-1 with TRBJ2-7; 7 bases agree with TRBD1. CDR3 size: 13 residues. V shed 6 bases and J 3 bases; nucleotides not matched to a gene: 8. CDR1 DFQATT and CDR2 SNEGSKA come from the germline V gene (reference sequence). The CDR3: CSAEGTAIYEQYF. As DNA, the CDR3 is TGCAGTGCCGAGGGGACAGCGATCTACGAGCAGTACTTC.

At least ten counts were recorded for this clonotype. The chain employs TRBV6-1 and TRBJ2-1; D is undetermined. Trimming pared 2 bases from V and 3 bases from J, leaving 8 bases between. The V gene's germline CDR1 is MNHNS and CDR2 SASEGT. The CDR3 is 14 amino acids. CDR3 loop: CASSESPRYNEQFF. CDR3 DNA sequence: TGTGCCAGCAGTGAATCCCCCCGCTACAATGAGCAGTTCTTC.

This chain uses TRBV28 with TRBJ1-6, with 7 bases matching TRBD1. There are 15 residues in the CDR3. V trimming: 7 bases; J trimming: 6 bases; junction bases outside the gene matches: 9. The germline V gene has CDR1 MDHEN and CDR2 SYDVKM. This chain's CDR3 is CASTSGDRINSPLHF. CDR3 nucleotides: TGTGCCAGCACCTCCGGGGACAGAATTAATTCACCCCTCCACTTT.

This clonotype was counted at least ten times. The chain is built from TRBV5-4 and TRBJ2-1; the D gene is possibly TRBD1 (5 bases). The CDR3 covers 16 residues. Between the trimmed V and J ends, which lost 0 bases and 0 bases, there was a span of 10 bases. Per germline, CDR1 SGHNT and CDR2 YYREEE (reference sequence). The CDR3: CASSLVAGRSYNEQFF. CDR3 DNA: TGTGCCAGCAGCTTGGTGGCAGGGCGCTCCTACAATGAGCAGTTCTTC.

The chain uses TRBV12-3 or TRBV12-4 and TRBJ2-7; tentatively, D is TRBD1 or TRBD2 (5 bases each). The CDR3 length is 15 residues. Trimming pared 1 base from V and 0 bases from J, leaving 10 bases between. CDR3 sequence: CASSLEGTLSYEQYF. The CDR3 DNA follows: TGTGCCAGCAGTTTAGAAGGGACCCTCTCCTACGAGCAGTACTTC.